The next 25 T cell receptor beta chains were all read from a single sample in a study of blood T cell repertoires in COVID-19. Profiled with immunoSEQ multiplex PCR; TCRdb holds only in-frame clones, not every one. Among around 58,000 clones listed, more than 75% were seen once. The sample comprised PBMCs or T cells enriched from blood (not recorded which). The receptors were sampled from a woman aged 40 to 55 who had recovered from COVID-19.

This clone has only one observation. The chain links TRBV3-1 (or the pseudogene TRBV3-2) to TRBJ1-6; D not resolved. CDR3 size: 15 residues. The V and J ends lost 0 bases and 6 bases respectively, with 9 bases between them. In germline, CDR1 is LGHDT, CDR2 YNNKEL (reference sequence). CDR3 loop: CASSQDAPGNSPLHF. DNA of the CDR3: TGTGCCAGCAGCCAAGATGCACCGGGTAATTCACCCCTCCACTTT.

This rearrangement joins TRBV19 to TRBJ2-1; TRBD2 is a possible D gene (6 bases). The CDR3 covers 16 residues. Germline assignment: CDR1 LNHDA and CDR2 SQIVND (reference sequence). Trimming shortened V by 3 bases and J by 8 bases, and 20 bases separated the two germline ends. The CDR3 region has the DNA TGTGCCAGTAGTATTAGGGCGGACTCCGGGGGAGATGAGCAGTTCTTC. Amino acid sequence: CASSIRADSGGDEQFF.

The chain links TRBV15 to TRBJ2-2; D unresolved. The CDR3 loop spans 14 amino acids. CDR1 and CDR2 from the germline V gene are LNHNV and YYDKDF (reference sequence). V was pared by 0 bases and J by 3 bases, with 5 bases between. The CDR3 bases are TGTGCCACCAGCAGAGATCCTTACACCGGGGAGCTGTTTTTT. It encodes CATSRDPYTGELFF.

The chain carries TRBV6-4 and TRBJ2-2; TRBD1 matches at 7 bases. The CDR3 covers 13 residues. The V segment lost 7 bases and the J segment 4 bases; nucleotides outside the gene matches: 3. From germline, CDR1 is MRHNA and CDR2 SNTAGT. The CDR3 sequence: CASKRGLTGELFF. The CDR3 DNA follows: TGTGCCAGCAAGAGGGGGCTCACCGGGGAGCTGTTTTTT.

The gene calls are TRBV9 and TRBJ2-2; D is uncertain. V gave up 3 bases and J gave up 8 bases, with 5 bases separating them. CDR3 length: 11 residues. From germline, CDR1 is SGDLS and CDR2 YYNGEE. The CDR3 sequence is CASSGSGELFF. The CDR3, as DNA: TGTGCCAGCAGCGGTAGTGGGGAGCTGTTTTTT.

The chain carries TRBV7-6 and TRBJ1-3, with 7 positions matching TRBD1. V lost 3 bases, J lost 0 bases, and 11 bases stayed unmatched. Germline V gives CDR1 SGHVS, CDR2 FNYEAQ. The CDR3 runs 18 residues. CDR3 protein: CASSFRDSKSYSGNTIYF. The CDR3 coding sequence is TGTGCCAGCAGCTTCCGGGACAGCAAGTCCTACTCTGGAAACACCATATATTTT.

The V call is TRBV19, the J call TRBJ2-7, with 11 bases aligning to TRBD2. Trimming cost V 6 bases and J 7 bases; bases outside gene matches: 8. Germline CDR1 LNHDA, CDR2 SQIVND (reference sequence). CDR3 length: 14 amino acids. CDR3 in DNA: TGTGCCAGTAGGCCACTAGCGGGGGTTGGGGAGCAGTACTTC. It translates to CASRPLAGVGEQYF.

The chain carries TRBV27 and TRBJ2-2; weak D call: TRBD1 (5 bases). The V end was cut by 3 bases, the J end by 7 bases, with 6 bases between. This CDR3 region has 12 residues. Germline CDR1 and CDR2: MNHEY and SMNVEV (reference sequence). For the CDR3, the DNA is TGTGCCAGCAGTTTCCAGGGCGGGGAGCTGTTTTTT. Its protein product is CASSFQGGELFF.

The CDR3 DNA sequence: TGCGCCAGCAGACAATTACAGGGTGGGGATTATTCACCCCTCCACTTT. Translated: CASRQLQGGDYSPLHF. This chain uses TRBV5-1 with TRBJ1-6, with a possible D match to TRBD1 (6 bases). CDR1 is SGHRS and CDR2 is YFSETQ in the germline V gene. Trimming cost V 5 bases and J 8 bases, with 20 bases left between them. CDR3 length: 16 amino acids.

The chain's CDR3 is CASSLLGGYGYTF. The CDR3 coding sequence is TGTGCCAGCAGTTTATTAGGCGGGTATGGCTACACCTTC. V and J are TRBV28 and TRBJ1-2; D unclear. Per the germline V gene, CDR1 is MDHEN and CDR2 is SYDVKM. Trimming cost V 1 base and J 5 bases, with 8 bases left between them. The CDR3 loop spans 13 amino acids.

The chain links TRBV19 to TRBJ2-7, with 7 bases identical to TRBD1. This CDR3 spans 14 amino acids. Trimming took 5 bases from V and 3 from J; bases not matched to a gene: 7. CDR1 and CDR2 from the germline V gene are LNHDA and SQIVND (reference sequence). The CDR3, as DNA: TGTGCCAGTAGTCTGGGGACAGTCCACTACGAGCAGTACTTC. Translation: CASSLGTVHYEQYF.

Here the CDR3 DNA reads TGCGCCAGCAGCTCACAAGCCCAGGGGGCAGATACGCAGTATTTT. Translating it yields CASSSQAQGADTQYF. The chain joins TRBV5-1 to TRBJ2-3; 7 bases fit TRBD1. V trimming: 3 bases; J trimming: 4 bases; junction bases outside the gene matches: 8. CDR1 and CDR2 from the germline V gene are SGHRS and YFSETQ. CDR3 length: 15 amino acids.

This chain links TRBV7-2 with TRBJ1-6; 7 bases are a match to TRBD1. The germline CDR1 and CDR2 sequences are SGHTA and FQGNSA. V was clipped by 1 base and J by 7 bases; unmatched bases: 10. The CDR3 is 17 amino acids. The CDR3 here is CASSLGLAGGRNSPLHF. The DNA of the CDR3 is TGTGCCAGCAGCTTAGGTTTGGCAGGGGGTAGAAATTCACCCCTCCACTTT.

This clone appeared a few times. J is TRBJ1-1 and V is TRBV9; a possible D gene is TRBD1 (5 bases). This CDR3 region has 15 residues. Trimming cost V 0 bases and J 0 bases, with 9 bases left between them. Germline V gene sequence: CDR1 SGDLS, CDR2 YYNGEE. The CDR3 here is CASSVGQQMNTEAFF. The CDR3 nucleotides read TGTGCCAGCAGCGTAGGACAGCAGATGAACACTGAAGCTTTCTTT.

The chain is built from TRBV3-1 (or the pseudogene TRBV3-2) and TRBJ1-4; weak D call: TRBD1 (6 bases). With 5 bases removed from V and 0 bases from J, the gap between germline ends came to 13 bases. CDR1 is LGHDT, CDR2 YNNKEL, per germline (reference sequence). The CDR3 totals 16 residues. This chain's CDR3 is CASSAGQPATNEKLFF. The CDR3, as DNA: TGTGCCAGCAGCGCCGGACAGCCTGCAACTAATGAAAAACTGTTTTTT.

The V and J genes are TRBV27 and TRBJ2-1; TRBD1 aligns across 12 bases. Germline V CDR1 and CDR2: MNHEY, SMNVEV (reference sequence). This CDR3 spans 16 amino acids. The V and J ends lost 5 bases and 7 bases, in that order; junction bases with no gene match: 9. CDR3 loop: CASSPLGTGGRNEQFF. CDR3 nucleotide sequence: TGTGCCAGCAGTCCCCTAGGGACAGGGGGCAGGAATGAGCAGTTCTTC.

The chain joins TRBV6-5 to TRBJ1-1; no clear D gene. The CDR3 loop spans 12 amino acids. The germline CDR1 and CDR2 sequences are MNHEY and SVGAGI. V lost 5 bases to trimming and J lost 4 bases, with 8 bases between them. CDR3 residues: CASSPGGTEAFF. The DNA of the CDR3 is TGTGCCAGCAGTCCCGGCGGCACTGAAGCTTTCTTT.

The J gene is TRBJ2-5, the V gene TRBV5-1; the D gene is possibly TRBD2 (5 bases). The CDR3 has 15 amino acids. CDR1 is SGHRS, CDR2 YFSETQ, per germline. Trimming pared 1 base from V and 2 bases from J, leaving 12 bases between. CDR3 sequence (DNA): TGCGCCAGCAGCTTGTCGGGGATCGCACAAGAGACCCAGTACTTC. This gives the protein CASSLSGIAQETQYF.

The V gene is TRBV2, the J gene TRBJ1-5; the D gene is possibly TRBD1 (5 bases). This CDR3 is 15 amino acids long. Germline loops: CDR1 SNHLY, CDR2 FYNNEI. Trimming removed 1 base from V and 4 bases from J, with 11 bases in between. The CDR3: CASSEEGRANQPQHF. The CDR3 nucleotides are TGTGCCAGCAGTGAAGAGGGCAGGGCTAATCAGCCCCAGCATTTT.

The count of this clone is one. The genes are TRBV18 and TRBJ1-4; D not certain. This CDR3 has 15 amino acids. Germline V gene sequence: CDR1 KGHSH, CDR2 LQKENI. V lost 3 bases to trimming and J lost 1 base, with 9 bases between them. CDR3 DNA: TGTGCCAGCTCACCGGTACGGGGAACTAATGAAAAACTGTTTTTT. This sequence encodes CASSPVRGTNEKLFF. The variable domain in full, completed from reference TRBV18 and TRBJ1-4, reads NAGVMQNPRHLVRRRGQEARLRCSPMKGHSHVYWYRQLPEEGLKFMVYLQKENIIDESGMPKERFSAEFPKEGPSILRIQQVVRGDSAAYFCASSPVRGTNEKLFFGSGTQLSVL.

The chain combines TRBV7-8 with TRBJ2-5; TRBD2 agrees at 11 bases. Germline CDR1 and CDR2: SGHVS and FQNEAQ. Trimming cost V 2 bases and J 5 bases; bases outside gene matches: 4. This CDR3 is 15 amino acids long. Here the CDR3 reads CASSLTSGGSETQYF. CDR3 nucleotides: TGTGCCAGCAGCTTAACTAGCGGGGGTTCGGAGACCCAGTACTTC.

The chain has TRBV5-6 and TRBJ2-2; 8 bases fit TRBD1. This CDR3 is 13 amino acids long. V dropped 10 bases and J dropped 5; count of bases not matched to a gene: 7. Germline V gives CDR1 SGHDT, CDR2 YYEEEE. DNA of the CDR3: TGTGCCGGAGGACAGGGTTGGACCGGGGAGCTGTTTTTT. It yields the protein CAGGQGWTGELFF. The full variable domain, rest sourced from reference TRBV5-6 and TRBJ2-2, is DAGVTQSPTHLIKTRGQQVTLRCSPKSGHDTVSWYQQALGQGPQFIFQYYEEEERQRGNFPDRFSGHQFPNYSSELNVNALLLGDSALYLCAGGQGWTGELFFGEGSRLTVL.

The chain carries TRBV24-1 and TRBJ2-5; 8 bases are a match to TRBD1. CDR1 and CDR2 from the germline V gene are KGHDR and SFDVKD. Trimming removed 9 bases from V and 5 bases from J; junction bases left unmatched: 13. This CDR3 is 15 amino acids long. CDR3 region: CATSRTGTAVETQYF. The CDR3 DNA reads as TGTGCCACCTCCCGGACAGGGACGGCAGTGGAGACCCAGTACTTC.

This chain links TRBV5-6 with TRBJ1-1; the match to TRBD1 covers 9 bases. Germline V gene sequence: CDR1 SGHDT, CDR2 YYEEEE. After removal of 5 bases from V and 11 bases from J, the junction contained 13 bases not matched to a gene. The CDR3 is made up of 14 amino acids. The CDR3 nucleotides read TGTGCCAGCAGAGAGACCTACGGACAGGGGAATGCTTTCTTT. Its translation is CASRETYGQGNAFF.

The chain combines TRBV5-1 with TRBJ2-5; TRBD1 matches 7 bases. After removal of 4 bases from V and 1 base from J, the junction contained 4 bases not matched to a gene. The CDR3 is 14 amino acids. Per germline, CDR1 SGHRS and CDR2 YFSETQ. Written as DNA, the CDR3 is TGCGCCAGCAGCGCCGACAGGGCCCAAGAGACCCAGTACTTC. Protein: CASSADRAQETQYF.